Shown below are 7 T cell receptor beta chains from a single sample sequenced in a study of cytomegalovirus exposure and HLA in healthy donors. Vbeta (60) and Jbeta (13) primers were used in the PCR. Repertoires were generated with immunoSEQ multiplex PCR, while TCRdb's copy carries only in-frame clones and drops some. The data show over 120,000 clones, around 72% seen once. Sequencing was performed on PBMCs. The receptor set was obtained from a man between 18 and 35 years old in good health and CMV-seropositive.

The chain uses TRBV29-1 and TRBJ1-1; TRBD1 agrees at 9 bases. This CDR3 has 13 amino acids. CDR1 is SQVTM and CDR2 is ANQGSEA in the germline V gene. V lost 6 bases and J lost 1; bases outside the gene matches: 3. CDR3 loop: CSVGGQGNTEAFF. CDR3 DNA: TGCAGCGTGGGGGGACAGGGGAACACTGAAGCTTTCTTT. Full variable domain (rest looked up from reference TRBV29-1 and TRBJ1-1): SAVISQKPSRDICQRGTSLTIQCQVDSQVTMMFWYRQQPGQSLTLIATANQGSEATYESGFVIDKFPISRPNLTFSTLTVSNMSPEDSSIYLCSVGGQGNTEAFFGQGTRLTVV.

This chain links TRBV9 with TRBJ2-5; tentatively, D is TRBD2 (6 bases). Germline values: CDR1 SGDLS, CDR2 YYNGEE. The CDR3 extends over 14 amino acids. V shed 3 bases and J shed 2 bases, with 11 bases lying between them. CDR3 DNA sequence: TGTGCCAGCAGCGCGCGGGACGGACAAGAGACCCAGTACTTC. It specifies CASSARDGQETQYF.

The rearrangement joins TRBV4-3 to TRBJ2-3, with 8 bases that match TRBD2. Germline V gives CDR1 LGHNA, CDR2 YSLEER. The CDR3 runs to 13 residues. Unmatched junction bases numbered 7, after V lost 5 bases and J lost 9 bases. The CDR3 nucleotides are TGCGCCAGCAGCTATGAGCGGGAGACGACGCAGTATTTT. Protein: CASSYERETTQYF.

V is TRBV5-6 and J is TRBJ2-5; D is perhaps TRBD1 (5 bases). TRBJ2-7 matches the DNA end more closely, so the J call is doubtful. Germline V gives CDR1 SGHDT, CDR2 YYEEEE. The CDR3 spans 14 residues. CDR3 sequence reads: CASSSWTFSYEQYF. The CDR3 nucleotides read TGTGCCAGCAGCTCCTGGACATTCTCCTACGAGCAGTACTTC.

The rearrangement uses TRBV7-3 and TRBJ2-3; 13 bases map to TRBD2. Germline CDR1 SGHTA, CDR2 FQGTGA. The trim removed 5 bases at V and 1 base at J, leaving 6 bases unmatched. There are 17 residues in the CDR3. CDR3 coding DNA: TGTGCCAGCAGCCAGGGACTAGCGGGACCTGGCACAGATACGCAGTATTTT. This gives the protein CASSQGLAGPGTDTQYF. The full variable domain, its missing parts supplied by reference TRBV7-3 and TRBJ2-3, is GAGVSQTPSNKVTEKGKYVELRCDPISGHTALYWYRQSLGQGPEFLIYFQGTGAADDSGLPNDRFFAVRPEGSVSTLKIQRTERGDSAVYLCASSQGLAGPGTDTQYFGPGTRLTVL.

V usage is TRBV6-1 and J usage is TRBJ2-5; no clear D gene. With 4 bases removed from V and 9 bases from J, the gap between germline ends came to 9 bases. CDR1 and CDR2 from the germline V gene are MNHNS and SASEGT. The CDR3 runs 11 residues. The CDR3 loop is CASSAGQPQYF. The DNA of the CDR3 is TGTGCCAGCAGTGCGGGTCAGCCCCAGTACTTC.

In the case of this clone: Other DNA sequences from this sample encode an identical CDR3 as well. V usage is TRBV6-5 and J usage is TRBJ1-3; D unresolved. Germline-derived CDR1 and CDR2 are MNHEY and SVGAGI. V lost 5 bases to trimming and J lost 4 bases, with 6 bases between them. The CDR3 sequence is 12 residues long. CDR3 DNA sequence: TGTGCCAGCAGTAACAGAGGAAACACCATATATTTT. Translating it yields CASSNRGNTIYF.